The clone carrying this T cell receptor (beta chain) was recorded at least ten times. No antigen is known for it. This record comes from a study of vaccination effects on CD4 cells after COVID-19. V lost 2 bases and J lost 5; bases outside the gene matches: 12. The V gene's germline CDR1 is SGHRS and CDR2 YFSETQ. CDR3 length: 17 residues. Once cultured for roughly nine days, the cells underwent separation to obtain CD4+ T cells. Sequenced by immunoSEQ multiplex PCR; TCRdb stores in-frame clones only, minus some. The data contain roughly 68,000 clones, 72% of them singletons. This TCR was sampled from a human donor who had a prior SARS-CoV-2 infection. J is TRBJ2-5 and V is TRBV5-1; 10 positions agree with TRBD1. The sample in question was CD4+ T cells from PBMCs cultured without peptide, obtained before COVID-19 vaccination. The CDR3 coding sequence is TGCGCCAGCAGCTTTACCACGGGGACAGGGGTGGCGGAGACCCAGTACTTC. This encodes CASSFTTGTGVAETQYF.